This is a list of T cell receptor beta chains from one sample in a study of CD8+CD57+ T cells in acquired aplastic anemia. TCRdb processed the reads anew with MiXCR; each CDR3 protein has one entry. The sample has approximately 150,000 distinct CDR3 sequences; 71% are singletons. The sample comprised sorted CD4+, CD8+, or CD8+CD57+ T cells (not recorded which) from PBMCs. The receptors shown here come from a human donor with aplastic anemia. CDR3s include the opening cysteine and the closing phenylalanine or tryptophan. A D gene is named only where the DNA matches it firmly. The size field is filled for only some rows; it gives once, few, many or a size class.

v_call,d_call,clone_size,j_call,cdr3_nt,cdr3_aa
TRBV10-3,-,-,TRBJ1-5,TGTGCCATCAGTGAAGAGGCGGCAGGCGATGATCAGCCCCAGCATTTT,CAISEEAAGDDQPQHF
TRBV7-2,-,-,TRBJ1-1,TGTGCCGGCAGCACAGAAGAGAGCACTGAAGCTTTCTTT,CAGSTEESTEAFF
TRBV19,-,once,TRBJ1-4,TGTGCCAGTAGTAGGGGGACGGGGCCCATGGAAAAACTGTTTTTT,CASSRGTGPMEKLFF
TRBV5-6,-,-,TRBJ2-3,TGTGCCAGCAGCGCCGCTAGGACAGATACGCAGTATTTT,CASSAARTDTQYF
TRBV25-1,-,-,TRBJ1-6,TGTGCCAGCAGTGAAACCTCCGGCTATAATTCACCCCTCCACTTT,CASSETSGYNSPLHF
TRBV7-8,-,-,TRBJ2-1,TGTGCCAGTAGTATTTTTGTAGTCAGCAATGAGCAGTTCTTC,CASSIFVVSNEQFF
TRBV7-9,-,few,TRBJ2-7,TGTGCCAGCAGCTCCGACCCCTACGAGCAGTACTTC,CASSSDPYEQYF
TRBV7-8,-,-,TRBJ1-2,TGTGCCAGCAGCTTACTGGGGGGGGTTTATGGCTACACCTTC,CASSLLGGVYGYTF
TRBV20-1,-,-,TRBJ2-7,TGCAGTGCTTCACAGGGAAACTACGAGCAGTACTTC,CSASQGNYEQYF
TRBV20-1,TRBD2,once,TRBJ2-7,TGCAGTGCTAGCCCCCTCGCGGGAGGCGCGGACGAGCAGTACTTC,CSASPLAGGADEQYF
TRBV10-3,TRBD1,once,TRBJ1-6,TGTGCCATCAGTGAGCAGGGGGCAATATATAATTCACCCCTCCACTTT,CAISEQGAIYNSPLHF
TRBV29-1,-,-,TRBJ2-1,TGCAGCGTTGATGGGGGCTCGGATGAGCAGTTCTTC,CSVDGGSDEQFF
TRBV7-6,-,-,TRBJ1-5,TGTGCCAGCAGTCTCACACCTGAACAGCCCCAGCATTTT,CASSLTPEQPQHF
TRBV24-1,TRBD2,-,TRBJ2-1,TGTGCCACCAGTGATTCCGGGACTAGCTACAATTCGCAGTTCTTC,CATSDSGTSYNSQFF
TRBV10-3,-,-,TRBJ2-7,TGTGCCATCAGTGAGGGCCTCTCCTACGAGCAGTACTTC,CAISEGLSYEQYF
TRBV20-1,-,-,TRBJ2-5,TGCAGTGCACCGAGGGAGGGGGGCTCTATCCAAGAGACCCAGTACTTC,CSAPREGGSIQETQYF
TRBV27,-,-,TRBJ2-7,TGTGCCAGCAGTTTATCGGCGAGCCCTTACGAGCAGTACTTC,CASSLSASPYEQYF
TRBV19,-,-,TRBJ1-1,TGTGCCAGTAGTATCGTGGCAGAGCAGAACACTGAAGCTTTCTTT,CASSIVAEQNTEAFF
TRBV7-4,-,-,TRBJ2-1,TGTGCCAGCAGCTTAGTTGGGGACAATGAGCAGTTCTTC,CASSLVGDNEQFF
TRBV20-1,-,few,TRBJ2-5,TGCAGTGCTAGAGATAGGACAGTCCCACGGGGGACCCAGTACTTC,CSARDRTVPRGTQYF
TRBV10-3,-,-,TRBJ2-1,TGTGCCATCAGTGAGTCCAGGGATACTGAGCAGTTCTTC,CAISESRDTEQFF
TRBV5-1,TRBD1,few,TRBJ1-1,TGCGCCAGCAGCTGGAGGACAGGGGTAGGATCTGAAGCTTTCTTT,CASSWRTGVGSEAFF
TRBV12-3/TRBV12-4,TRBD1,-,TRBJ2-2,TGTGCCAGCAGCTTCCGGGACAGCCCAACCGGGGAGCTGTTTTTT,CASSFRDSPTGELFF
TRBV19,TRBD1,once,TRBJ1-2,TGTGCCAGTAGTATAGTCGGGACAGCTAACTATGGCTACACCTTC,CASSIVGTANYGYTF
TRBV2,-,-,TRBJ2-7,TGTGCCAGCAGTGAACACCATCTGGGATACTCCTACGAGCAGTACTTC,CASSEHHLGYSYEQYF
TRBV7-8,-,-,TRBJ2-5,TGTGCCAGCAGCTATTCCAGGGGCGTAGAGACCCAGTACTTC,CASSYSRGVETQYF
TRBV5-1,-,once,TRBJ2-7,TGTGCCAGCAGCTTGGTACGCGACACCTACGAGCAGTACTTC,CASSLVRDTYEQYF
TRBV2,-,-,TRBJ2-7,TGTGCCAGCAGTGTTGAGACAGCATACGAGCAGTACTTC,CASSVETAYEQYF
TRBV12-3/TRBV12-4,-,-,TRBJ2-7,TGTGCCAGCAGTTTTGACAGACCTTACGAGCAGTACTTC,CASSFDRPYEQYF